This entry lists 19 T cell receptor beta chains sequenced from one sample in a study of T cells in Graves' hyperthyroidism and ophthalmopathy. From RNA transcripts, TCR beta CDR3 regions were amplified. An initial round of RT-PCR targeting the TCR CDR3 relied on the HTBI primer set. TCRdb re-derived calls from the multiplex PCR reads in MiXCR, one entry per CDR3 protein. Here the sample spans hundreds of thousands of distinct CDR3 sequences, roughly 14% being singletons. Sequencing was carried out using blood. The receptors shown here come from a man younger than 35 with Graves' ophthalmopathy.

This clonotype was counted a few times. V is TRBV5-1 and J is TRBJ2-3, with D perhaps matching TRBD1 or TRBD2 (5 bases each). This CDR3 is built from 16 residues. From germline, CDR1 is SGHRS and CDR2 YFSETQ. V lost 4 bases to trimming and J lost 5 bases, with 20 bases between them. The CDR3 spells CASSIFRDGLQDTQYF. The CDR3 DNA is TGCGCCAGCAGCATTTTCCGGGACGGCCTACAAGATACGCAGTATTTT.

This clonotype was seen many times. The chain carries TRBV6-1 and TRBJ1-2, with D hard to call. V shed 6 bases and J shed 0 bases, with 14 bases lying between them. The CDR3 runs 15 residues. In germline, CDR1 is MNHNS, CDR2 SASEGT. The CDR3 region is CASSYDSGTNYGYTF. The CDR3 DNA reads as TGTGCCAGCAGCTACGATTCCGGGACTAACTATGGCTACACCTTC.

This clonotype showed up many times. The rearrangement uses TRBV11-2 and TRBJ2-7, with D unclear. The V end was cut by 2 bases, the J end by 4 bases, with 24 bases between. There are 18 residues in the CDR3. Germline CDR1 and CDR2: SGHAT and FQNNGV. The CDR3 DNA reads as TGTGCCAGCAGCTTATTTTCCCTCAGTTACCTTACAAGATACGAGCAGTACTTC. It yields the protein CASSLFSLSYLTRYEQYF. Combining the CDR3 with reference TRBV11-2 and TRBJ2-7 gives the whole variable domain EAGVAQSPRYKIIEKRQSVAFWCNPISGHATLYWYQQILGQGPKLLIQFQNNGVVDDSQLPKDRFSAERLKGVDSTLKIQPAKLEDSAVYLCASSLFSLSYLTRYEQYFGPGTRLTVT.

This clonotype was seen many times. The rearrangement uses TRBV7-2 and TRBJ1-1, with D uncertain. Germline assignment: CDR1 SGHTA and CDR2 FQGNSA. V was pared by 3 bases and J by 0 bases, with 17 bases between. This CDR3 is built from 17 residues. This CDR3 is CASSFPRWEFLNTEAFF. The CDR3 DNA reads as TGTGCCAGCAGCTTCCCCCGGTGGGAGTTCCTGAACACTGAAGCTTTCTTT.

This clonotype was detected ten times or more. The gene calls are TRBV7-2 and TRBJ2-6; the D gene is possibly TRBD2 (6 bases). Germline V gives CDR1 SGHTA, CDR2 FQGNSA. This CDR3 region has 18 residues. V was shortened by 5 bases and J by 0 bases, with 17 bases between the two germline ends. CDR3 residues: CASSREPLASSGANVLTF. CDR3 sequence (DNA): TGTGCCAGCAGCCGCGAGCCCCTAGCGAGCTCTGGGGCCAACGTCCTGACTTTC.

The CDR3 DNA reads TGTGCCAGCAGGGAGGGTATAACCAAAAACATTCAGTACTTC. It specifies CASREGITKNIQYF. The V call is TRBV6-1, the J call TRBJ2-4, with D tentatively TRBD2 (6 bases). Germline V gene data show CDR1 as MNHNS and CDR2 as SASEGT. V dropped 6 bases and J dropped 2 bases, with 11 bases sitting between them. The CDR3 spans 14 residues.

This clonotype occurred many times. The rearrangement links TRBV2 to TRBJ2-3, with a weak D call TRBD2 (6 bases). V lost 2 bases, J lost 0 bases, and 9 bases lay in between. The CDR3 has 15 amino acids. Germline CDR1 is SNHLY and CDR2 is FYNNEI. The CDR3 is CASSEIAGSTDTQYF. DNA for the CDR3: TGTGCCAGCAGTGAAATCGCGGGGAGCACAGATACGCAGTATTTT.

In nucleotides, the CDR3 is TGTGGCGTCAGTTGGGGAAAACTGTTTTTT. It codes for CGVSWGKLFF. The chain employs TRBV30 and TRBJ1-4, with D uncertain. Per germline, CDR1 GTSNPN and CDR2 SVGIG (reference sequence). This CDR3 region has 10 residues.

This clonotype was seen at least ten times. The chain carries TRBV11-2 and TRBJ1-3, with D unclear. Germline V CDR1 and CDR2: SGHAT, FQNNGV. The V and J ends lost 2 bases and 0 bases respectively, with 5 bases between them. The CDR3 has 14 residues. CDR3 sequence reads: CASSLSRSGNTIYF. The CDR3 DNA reads TGTGCCAGCAGCTTATCACGCTCTGGAAACACCATATATTTT.

This clonotype was seen many times. This chain connects TRBV13 to TRBJ2-3, with D uncertain. The CDR3 covers 12 residues. Trimming shortened V by 4 bases and J by 4 bases, and 6 bases separated the two germline ends. Germline V gives CDR1 PRHDT, CDR2 FYEKMQ (reference sequence). CDR3 residues: CASSSQSDTQYF. The DNA of the CDR3 is TGTGCCAGCAGCTCCCAGTCAGATACGCAGTATTTT. Full variable domain (remainder filled in from reference TRBV13 and TRBJ2-3): AAGVIQSPRHLIKEKRETATLKCYPIPRHDTVYWYQQGPGQDPQFLISFYEKMQSDKGSIPDRFSAQQFSDYHSELNMSSLELGDSALYFCASSSQSDTQYFGPGTRLTVL.

This clonotype came up many times. The chain couples TRBV7-3 to TRBJ2-3, with 10 positions matching TRBD2. CDR3 size: 15 residues. V lost 3 bases, J lost 10 bases, and 10 bases stayed unmatched. Germline V lookup: CDR1 SGHTA, CDR2 FQGTGA. CDR3 region: CASSLGLAGVFAQYF. In nucleotides, the CDR3 is TGTGCCAGCAGCTTGGGGCTAGCGGGAGTCTTTGCGCAGTATTTT.

This clonotype was detected many times. The chain has TRBV28 and TRBJ2-7, with a weak D call TRBD1 (6 bases). The CDR3 is 14 residues long. CDR1 MDHEN and CDR2 SYDVKM come from the germline V gene. V lost 2 bases to trimming and J lost 3 bases, with 11 bases between them. The CDR3 reads CASSLGLQGYEQYF. Written as DNA, the CDR3 is TGTGCCAGCAGTTTAGGGCTACAGGGCTACGAGCAGTACTTC.

This clonotype occurred a few times. This chain links TRBV5-1 with TRBJ2-2; D is possibly TRBD2 (5 bases). The V end was cut by 4 bases, the J end by 6 bases, with 13 bases between. This CDR3 is 14 amino acids long. From germline, CDR1 is SGHRS and CDR2 YFSETQ. As DNA, the CDR3 is TGCGCCAGCAGCCGGGGAGAAGACGCCGGGGAGCTGTTTTTT. It translates to CASSRGEDAGELFF.

This chain uses TRBV9 with TRBJ2-1; the match to TRBD2 covers 9 bases. Germline CDR1 SGDLS, CDR2 YYNGEE. Trimming cost V 0 bases and J 1 base; bases outside gene matches: 2. The length of the CDR3 is 16 residues. CDR3: CASSVVAGGSYNEQFF. In nucleotides, the CDR3 is TGTGCCAGCAGCGTAGTGGCGGGAGGGTCCTACAATGAGCAGTTCTTC.

The table lists this clonotype with a few counts. The chain uses TRBV4-1 and TRBJ2-6; no reliable D call. In germline, CDR1 is MGHRA, CDR2 YSYEKL. The CDR3 has 17 amino acids. V lost 0 bases to trimming and J lost 0 bases, with 9 bases between them. DNA of the CDR3: TGCGCCAGCAGCCAAGATAACCGAGACTCTGGGGCCAACGTCCTGACTTTC. Translating gives CASSQDNRDSGANVLTF.

This clonotype has just a few counts. This chain uses TRBV5-1 with TRBJ2-2; 9 bases are shared with TRBD2. This CDR3 has 15 amino acids. Trimming took 5 bases from V and 5 from J; bases not matched to a gene: 7. Germline lookup yields CDR1 SGHRS and CDR2 YFSETQ. Here the CDR3 DNA reads TGCGCCAGCAGGCAATTAGCGGGAGCGACCGGGGAGCTGTTTTTT. It is translated as CASRQLAGATGELFF. Drawing the rest from reference TRBV5-1 and TRBJ2-2, the complete variable domain is KAGVTQTPRYLIKTRGQQVTLSCSPISGHRSVSWYQQTPGQGLQFLFEYFSETQRNKGNFPGRFSGRQFSNSRSEMNVSTLELGDSALYLCASRQLAGATGELFFGEGSRLTVL.

This clonotype appeared many times. This chain joins TRBV20-1 and TRBJ2-7; D is ambiguous. V was cut by 1 base and J by 2 bases, with 12 bases left in between. Per germline, CDR1 DFQATT and CDR2 SNEGSKA (reference sequence). This CDR3 spans 14 amino acids. The CDR3 loop reads CSARGQVAAYEQYF. CDR3 nucleotide sequence: TGCAGTGCTAGAGGTCAGGTCGCGGCCTACGAGCAGTACTTC.

To note about this clonotype: The junction does not match germline at one end; this may be a read error. The V gene is TRBV6-1, the J gene TRBJ2-1, with D perhaps assigned TRBD1 or TRBD2 (6 bases each). CDR1 MNHNS and CDR2 SASEGT come from the germline V gene. CDR3 size: 11 residues. The CDR3 DNA sequence: TGTGCCAGCAGTGAAGCGCGGGACAAAATCTTC. This encodes CASSEARDKIF.

The CDR3 DNA follows: TGTGCCACCAGCAGGGGACTAGCGGGAGGACCCAGCACAGATACGCAGTATTTT. Translated, it gives CATSRGLAGGPSTDTQYF. The rearrangement uses TRBV15 and TRBJ2-3, with 15 bases aligning to TRBD2. V lost 3 bases and J lost 0; bases outside the gene matches: 4. This CDR3 spans 18 amino acids. CDR1 LNHNV and CDR2 YYDKDF come from the germline V gene (reference sequence). The variable domain in full, completed from reference TRBV15 and TRBJ2-3, reads DAMVIQNPRYQVTQFGKPVTLSCSQTLNHNVMYWYQQKSSQAPKLLFHYYDKDFNNEADTPDNFQSRRPNTSFCFLDIRSPGLGDTAMYLCATSRGLAGGPSTDTQYFGPGTRLTVL.